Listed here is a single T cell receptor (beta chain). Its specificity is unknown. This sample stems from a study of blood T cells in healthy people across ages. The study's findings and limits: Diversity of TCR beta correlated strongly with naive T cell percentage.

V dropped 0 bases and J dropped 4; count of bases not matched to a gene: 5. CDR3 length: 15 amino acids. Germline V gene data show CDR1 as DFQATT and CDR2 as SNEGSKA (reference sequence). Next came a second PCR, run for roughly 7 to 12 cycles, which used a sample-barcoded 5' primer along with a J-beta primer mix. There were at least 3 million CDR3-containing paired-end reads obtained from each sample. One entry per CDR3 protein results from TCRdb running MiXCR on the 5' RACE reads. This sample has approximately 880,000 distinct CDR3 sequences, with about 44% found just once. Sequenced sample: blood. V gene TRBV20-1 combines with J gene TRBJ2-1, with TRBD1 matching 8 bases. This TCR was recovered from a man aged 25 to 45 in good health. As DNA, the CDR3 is TGCAGTGCTAGAGAGACAGGGGCGATATACAATGAGCAGTTCTTC. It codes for CSARETGAIYNEQFF.